The sequence of this T cell receptor beta chain was determined in a study of blood T cell repertoires in COVID-19. The wider study: Specimens from acute and convalescent COVID-19 originated in the United States, Italy and Spain.

Original analysis: Quantification of nucleated cells was approximated via reference gene primer amplification. Method: immunoSEQ multiplex PCR; TCRdb's copy keeps in-frame clones and lacks some. V, J and clone size are taken as reported in that table, and D and trimming were inferred from the DNA itself. The sample shows over 150,000 clones, approximately 80% of them seen only once. Trimming removed 0 bases from V and 7 bases from J; junction bases left unmatched: 1. Germline V gives CDR1 SGHDT, CDR2 YYEEEE. The CDR3 is 13 residues long. Sample: peripheral blood. This TCR came from a man in his 60s with acute or convalescent COVID-19. V gene TRBV5-6 combines with J gene TRBJ1-2, with 9 positions matching TRBD1. CDR3 nucleotide sequence: TGTGCCAGCAGCTTGGGACAGGGGGGTGGCTACACCTTC. Residues: CASSLGQGGGYTF.